The 12 T cell receptor beta chains given below trace back to one sample, sequenced in a study of vaccination effects on CD4 cells after COVID-19. For these TCRs, the target antigens are not known. Libraries were prepared by immunoSEQ multiplex PCR; TCRdb keeps only in-frame clonotypes and omits some of them. The sample shows fewer than 75,000 clones, 70% to 80% of them seen only once. The authors isolated CD4+ T cells after more than eight days of culture. Sequenced here: CD4+ T cells from PBMCs cultured without peptide, sampled before COVID-19 vaccination. The receptors derive from a human donor who received a COVID-19 vaccine.

The gene calls are TRBV30 and TRBJ1-2; tentative D call: TRBD1 (6 bases). The CDR3 is made up of 17 amino acids. The germline gives CDR1 GTSNPN, CDR2 SVGIG (reference sequence). V lost 0 bases and J 4 bases, leaving 21 bases between the germline ends. CDR3 protein: CAWSVPPGAIRGYGYTF. The CDR3 nucleotides read TGTGCCTGGAGTGTACCTCCAGGGGCCATACGTGGCTATGGCTACACCTTC. Combining the CDR3 with reference TRBV30 and TRBJ1-2 gives the whole variable domain SQTIHQWPATLVQPVGSPLSLECTVEGTSNPNLYWYRQAAGRGLQLLFYSVGIGQISSEVPQNLSASRPQDRQFILSSKKLLLSDSGFYLCAWSVPPGAIRGYGYTFGSGTRLTVV.

This clone showed up just a few times. V is TRBV20-1 and J is TRBJ1-2; no firm D call. CDR3 size: 11 residues. V was clipped by 4 bases and J by 2 bases, with 5 bases between them. CDR1 is DFQATT, CDR2 SNEGSKA, per germline (reference sequence). The CDR3 is CSATNNYGYTF. DNA of the CDR3: TGCAGTGCTACAAACAACTATGGCTACACCTTC.

CDR3 region: CASSSGQNGYTF. The CDR3 coding sequence is TGTGCCAGCAGTTCGGGACAGAATGGCTACACCTTC. This sequence joins TRBV28 and TRBJ1-2, with 7 bases lining up with TRBD1. The germline V gene encodes CDR1 MDHEN and CDR2 SYDVKM. V dropped 4 bases and J dropped 6; count of bases not matched to a gene: 2. The CDR3 length is 12 residues.

In its sample, this clone was seen a few times. The chain joins TRBV7-8 to TRBJ1-5, with D possibly being TRBD1 (6 bases). The CDR3 is 16 residues long. Per the germline V gene, CDR1 is SGHVS and CDR2 is FQNEAQ. Trimming removed 5 bases from V and 2 bases from J, with 16 bases in between. The CDR3 region is CASSPRAGAGNQPQHF. CDR3 nucleotides: TGTGCCAGCAGCCCCCGGGCGGGGGCGGGCAATCAGCCCCAGCATTTT.

The chain is built from TRBV27 and TRBJ2-5; 9 bases align to TRBD2. Trimming took 8 bases from V and 0 from J; bases not matched to a gene: 4. CDR3 length: 14 residues. Per the germline V gene, CDR1 is MNHEY and CDR2 is SMNVEV (reference sequence). CDR3 sequence reads: CASGLAGYQETQYF. The CDR3 nucleotides read TGTGCCAGCGGCCTAGCGGGGTACCAAGAGACCCAGTACTTC.

Note on this clone: Sequence at one end of the junction differs from germline and may be a read error. The chain recombines TRBV5-6 with TRBJ1-6; TRBD1 might be the D (6 bases). Germline CDR1 reads SGHDT; CDR2 reads YYEEEE. The CDR3 runs 16 residues. This chain's CDR3 is CASSPNRAWGNLPLHF. The CDR3 region has the DNA TGTGCCAGCAGCCCGAACAGGGCGTGGGGTAATTTACCCCTCCACTTT.

This chain links TRBV29-1 with TRBJ2-5, with 9 positions matching TRBD1. Germline V gives CDR1 SQVTM, CDR2 ANQGSEA. The CDR3 contains 14 residues. The junction had 8 bases not matched to a gene; V was cut back by 4 bases and J by 5 bases. The CDR3 DNA sequence: TGCAGCGTTGGGGGACAGGGCGGAGGGGAGACCCAGTACTTC. Translation: CSVGGQGGGETQYF.

This sequence joins TRBV6-6 and TRBJ2-3, with unresolved D. CDR3 size: 14 residues. V gave up 5 bases and J gave up 1 base, with 10 bases separating them. Germline CDR1 reads MNHNY; CDR2 reads SVGAGI (reference sequence). CDR3: CASSQDPGTDTQYF. CDR3 DNA: TGTGCCAGCAGTCAGGACCCGGGCACAGATACGCAGTATTTT.

The rearrangement joins TRBV4-1 to TRBJ1-4; the D gene is possibly TRBD1 (5 bases). CDR3 length: 14 residues. Germline V gives CDR1 MGHRA, CDR2 YSYEKL. V gave up 5 bases and J gave up 3 bases, with 10 bases separating them. The CDR3 here is CASSSGGSNEKLFF. The CDR3 DNA is TGCGCCAGCAGCTCCGGGGGGTCTAATGAAAAACTGTTTTTT.

CDR3 DNA sequence: TGTGCCAGCAGACGGGGGGGGAACACCGGGGAGCTGTTTTTT. Translation: CASRRGGNTGELFF. V gene TRBV5-5 combines with J gene TRBJ2-2; 8 bases are a match to TRBD2. The germline CDR1 and CDR2 sequences are SGHKS and YYEKEE (reference sequence). The ends lost 5 bases at V and 1 base at J; junction bases unmatched: 1. CDR3 size: 14 residues.

The sample holds one count of this clone. Here the CDR3 reads CASNPTGYSNQPQHF. The DNA for the CDR3 is TGTGCCAGCAACCCAACAGGCTATAGCAATCAGCCCCAGCATTTT. This rearrangement joins TRBV5-5 to TRBJ1-5; D perhaps matches TRBD1 (5 bases). In germline, CDR1 is SGHKS, CDR2 YYEKEE (reference sequence). V was clipped by 6 bases and J by 0 bases, with 13 bases between them. The CDR3 extends over 15 amino acids.

The chain links TRBV19 to TRBJ2-3; possibly TRBD2 for D (6 bases). The germline gives CDR1 LNHDA, CDR2 SQIVND (reference sequence). Trimming removed 5 bases from V and 0 bases from J, with 9 bases in between. This CDR3 region has 14 residues. CDR3 coding DNA: TGTGCCAGTAGTCGCGGGGCTAGCACAGATACGCAGTATTTT. Translating it yields CASSRGASTDTQYF.